A single sample is the source of the 22 T cell receptor beta chains below, sequenced in a study of PD-1 blockade in classical Hodgkin lymphoma. Generated by immunoSEQ multiplex PCR, the TCRdb table keeps only in-frame clones and is missing some. The sample consists of several thousand clones, 50% to 75% of them appearing once. Time point described: cycle 4 day 1 (C4D1), after five to seven weeks of nivolumab. All trial patients relapsed after autologous stem cell transplantation. After PBMCs were thawed, their CD8+ T cells were isolated by magnetic negative selection. Here the sequenced sample was CD8+ T cells from blood, taken before the fourth cycle of nivolumab. The receptors shown here come from a human donor with classical Hodgkin lymphoma.

V and J are TRBV5-5 and TRBJ2-7; D unresolved. Trimming stripped 0 bases from V and 3 bases from J, with 7 bases between. Germline CDR1 and CDR2: SGHKS and YYEKEE (reference sequence). The CDR3 consists of 13 residues. The CDR3 DNA is TGTGCCAGCAGCTTGGAGGCGGACTACGAGCAGTACTTC. This translates into CASSLEADYEQYF.

The J gene is TRBJ2-1, the V gene TRBV5-1; TRBD1 matches at 7 bases. J was trimmed by 7 bases and V by 4 bases; bases with no gene match: 11. CDR1 and CDR2 from the germline V gene are SGHRS and YFSETQ. The length of the CDR3 is 15 residues. DNA of the CDR3: TGCGCCAGCAGCGCCCTCCAGGGACAGCATAATGAGCAGTTCTTC. Encoded protein: CASSALQGQHNEQFF. Full variable domain (remainder filled in from reference TRBV5-1 and TRBJ2-1): KAGVTQTPRYLIKTRGQQVTLSCSPISGHRSVSWYQQTPGQGLQFLFEYFSETQRNKGNFPGRFSGRQFSNSRSEMNVSTLELGDSALYLCASSALQGQHNEQFFGPGTRLTVL.

The chain employs TRBV27 and TRBJ2-1; 8 bases match TRBD2. Trimming took 10 bases from V and 4 from J; bases not matched to a gene: 15. This CDR3 comprises 16 residues. Germline-derived CDR1 and CDR2 are MNHEY and SMNVEV (reference sequence). CDR3 in DNA: TGTGCCACCAAATCAGAACCGGGACTAGGATACAATGAGCAGTTCTTC. It encodes CATKSEPGLGYNEQFF.

The rearrangement uses TRBV13 and TRBJ1-2; 7 nucleotides line up with TRBD1. The CDR3 is 14 residues long. Germline-derived CDR1 and CDR2 are PRHDT and FYEKMQ (reference sequence). V dropped 7 bases and J dropped 4; count of bases not matched to a gene: 9. In DNA form, the CDR3 reads TGTGCCAGCACCGTGAGACAGGGTTCCTATGGCTACACCTTC. Protein: CASTVRQGSYGYTF.

This clone appeared once. This chain connects TRBV5-5 to TRBJ1-1, with D hard to call. The CDR3 covers 14 residues. The germline gives CDR1 SGHKS, CDR2 YYEKEE (reference sequence). Trimming took off 6 bases at V and 1 base at J, with 13 bases between the two ends. CDR3 region: CASTRPRANTEAFF. CDR3 coding DNA: TGTGCCAGCACCCGTCCGCGGGCGAACACTGAAGCTTTCTTT.

The chain joins TRBV14 to TRBJ2-1, with D perhaps matching TRBD1 (6 bases). Germline V gene data show CDR1 as SGHDN and CDR2 as FVKESK. The CDR3 runs to 13 residues. V was cut by 9 bases and J by 1 base, with 10 bases left in between. CDR3 sequence (DNA): TGTGCCAGTCGACAGGCTTCCTACAATGAGCAGTTCTTC. It specifies CASRQASYNEQFF.

The V gene is TRBV5-6, the J gene TRBJ2-7, with no clear D. Germline values: CDR1 SGHDT, CDR2 YYEEEE. The CDR3 totals 13 residues. Trimming pared 4 bases from V and 4 bases from J, leaving 12 bases between. The CDR3 region is CASSPASTYEQYF. The DNA of the CDR3 is TGTGCCAGCAGCCCCGCCTCTACGTACGAGCAGTACTTC.

This clone is medium-sized in the sample. This chain uses TRBV30 with TRBJ1-2; the match to TRBD1 covers 7 bases. With 4 bases clipped from V and 3 bases from J, the junction kept 11 bases outside the gene matches. The CDR3 is made up of 15 amino acids. The germline gives CDR1 GTSNPN, CDR2 SVGIG (reference sequence). The CDR3 region is CAWNLPGQPYYGYTF. The DNA of the CDR3 is TGTGCCTGGAACCTACCGGGACAGCCTTACTATGGCTACACCTTC.

This chain joins TRBV19 and TRBJ2-1; TRBD2 matches 7 bases. The CDR3 runs to 15 residues. Germline V gene data show CDR1 as LNHDA and CDR2 as SQIVND (reference sequence). The V segment lost 1 base and the J segment 4 bases; nucleotides outside the gene matches: 4. The DNA for the CDR3 is TGTGCCAGTAGTATAGGCAGCGGGGCTTACAATGAGCAGTTCTTC. Protein sequence: CASSIGSGAYNEQFF.

This clone is medium-sized. V and J are TRBV4-3 and TRBJ2-1, with TRBD2 as a possible D gene (5 bases). The CDR3 extends over 18 amino acids. Trimming took off 0 bases at V and 3 bases at J, with 18 bases between the two ends. In germline, CDR1 is LGHNA, CDR2 YSLEER. Written as DNA, the CDR3 is TGCGCCAGCAGCCAAGATCGTCTCCGGGATGTATACTACAATGAGCAGTTCTTC. This encodes CASSQDRLRDVYYNEQFF.

This chain connects TRBV5-6 to TRBJ2-7; D is unclear. Trimming pared 0 bases from V and 0 bases from J, leaving 10 bases between. The CDR3 is made up of 15 amino acids. The germline gives CDR1 SGHDT, CDR2 YYEEEE. The CDR3 region is CASSLALTSSYEQYF. The CDR3 nucleotides read TGTGCCAGCAGCTTGGCCCTTACAAGCTCCTACGAGCAGTACTTC.

This clone has a handful of counts. The gene calls are TRBV10-3 and TRBJ2-6; TRBD1 aligns across 7 bases. Germline V gene sequence: CDR1 ENHRY, CDR2 SYGVKD. The junction had 13 bases not matched to a gene; V was cut back by 5 bases and J by 3 bases. This CDR3 comprises 18 residues. In DNA form, the CDR3 reads TGTGCCATCAGTCAATCCTCGACAGGGAGACATGGGGCCAACGTCCTGACTTTC. Its protein is CAISQSSTGRHGANVLTF.

This clone came up a few times. This chain links TRBV28 with TRBJ2-7; 11 positions agree with TRBD2. The CDR3 contains 18 residues. The J segment lost 5 bases and the V segment lost 2 bases, leaving 14 bases of the junction unmatched. CDR1 and CDR2 from the germline V gene are MDHEN and SYDVKM. The CDR3 loop reads CASSLDLTNSGRADEQYF. The CDR3 region has the DNA TGTGCCAGCAGTTTAGACCTCACCAATAGCGGGAGGGCCGACGAGCAGTACTTC. The full variable domain, rest sourced from reference TRBV28 and TRBJ2-7, is DVKVTQSSRYLVKRTGEKVFLECVQDMDHENMFWYRQDPGLGLRLIYFSYDVKMKEKGDIPEGYSVSREKKERFSLILESASTNQTSMYLCASSLDLTNSGRADEQYFGPGTRLTVT.

This clone was seen a handful of times. V and J are TRBV9 and TRBJ1-1; no definite D call. From germline, CDR1 is SGDLS and CDR2 YYNGEE. The length of the CDR3 is 13 residues. Trimming pared 0 bases from V and 1 base from J, leaving 4 bases between. The CDR3 here is CASSVDWNTEAFF. CDR3 bases: TGTGCCAGCAGCGTAGATTGGAACACTGAAGCTTTCTTT.

This chain joins TRBV27 and TRBJ2-4, with D possibly being TRBD2 (6 bases). From germline, CDR1 is MNHEY and CDR2 SMNVEV (reference sequence). V was clipped by 4 bases and J by 7 bases, with 11 bases between them. The CDR3 runs to 13 residues. The CDR3 loop is CASSYGGTNIQYF. CDR3 DNA: TGTGCCAGCAGTTATGGGGGGACCAACATTCAGTACTTC.

This rearrangement joins TRBV6-1 to TRBJ1-3; D remains ambiguous. Per germline, CDR1 MNHNS and CDR2 SASEGT. The CDR3 is made up of 14 amino acids. V lost 1 base and J lost 4, with 8 bases in between. The CDR3 reads CASSEGSTGNTIYF. The CDR3 DNA reads TGTGCCAGCAGTGAAGGCAGCACAGGAAACACCATATATTTT.

The chain links TRBV2 to TRBJ1-5; maybe TRBD1 (5 bases). The germline V and J ends were trimmed by 1 base and 6 bases, with 7 bases remaining between them. Germline CDR1 and CDR2: SNHLY and FYNNEI. The CDR3 contains 13 residues. The CDR3 loop is CASSEVTGQPQHF. The CDR3 DNA reads as TGTGCCAGCAGTGAAGTAACAGGTCAGCCCCAGCATTTT. The full variable domain, with the rest looked up from reference TRBV2 and TRBJ1-5, is EPEVTQTPSHQVTQMGQEVILRCVPISNHLYFYWYRQILGQKVEFLVSFYNNEISEKSEIFDDQFSVERPDGSNFTLKIRSTKLEDSAMYFCASSEVTGQPQHFGDGTRLSIL.

To note about this clone: This sequence is one base from a far larger clone and is likely a read error. This chain uses TRBV28 with TRBJ2-1; unclear D gene. With 5 bases removed from V and 2 bases from J, the gap between germline ends came to 1 base. Looked up from germline, CDR1 is MDHEN and CDR2 is SYDVKM. The CDR3 length is 11 residues. The CDR3 DNA follows: TGTGCCAGCAGTACCTACAATGAGCAGTTCTTC. The encoded protein is CASSTYNEQFF.

The J gene is TRBJ2-5, the V gene TRBV19; D is possibly TRBD2 (5 bases). The CDR3 contains 14 residues. Trimming took off 1 base at V and 9 bases at J, with 15 bases between the two ends. Germline values: CDR1 LNHDA, CDR2 SQIVND (reference sequence). CDR3 in amino acids: CASSIVGADGAQYF. The DNA of the CDR3 is TGTGCCAGTAGTATAGTAGGAGCCGACGGGGCCCAGTACTTC.

This clone was recorded once. This sequence joins TRBV27 and TRBJ1-2, with D unclear. Germline CDR1 reads MNHEY; CDR2 reads SMNVEV (reference sequence). The CDR3 is 13 residues long. Trimming took 0 bases from V and 7 from J, leaving 9 bases between them. The CDR3 reads CASSLSLNRGYTF. For the CDR3, the DNA is TGTGCCAGCAGTTTATCTTTAAATCGTGGCTACACCTTC.

This chain uses TRBV27 with TRBJ2-1; 13 positions match TRBD2. J lost 2 bases, V lost 6 bases, and 4 bases had no gene match. The CDR3 loop spans 16 amino acids. The germline gives CDR1 MNHEY, CDR2 SMNVEV (reference sequence). The CDR3 coding sequence is TGTGCCAGCAGACTAGCGGGAGGGCAAGCCTACAATGAGCAGTTCTTC. This sequence encodes CASRLAGGQAYNEQFF.

J is TRBJ2-7 and V is TRBV30, with a weak D call TRBD1 (6 bases). Per the germline V gene, CDR1 is GTSNPN and CDR2 is SVGIG (reference sequence). Deletions cut 2 bases from V and 7 bases from J, with 18 bases between. This CDR3 contains 14 residues. The CDR3 sequence is CAWSTVQGLGEQYF. In nucleotides, the CDR3 is TGTGCCTGGAGTACGGTACAGGGCCTCGGGGAGCAGTACTTC.